This T cell receptor beta chain was sequenced in a study of identical twins. The CDR3 sequence is 14 residues long. With V trimmed by 6 bases and J by 3 bases, 7 bases remained unmatched. Per germline, CDR1 DFQATT and CDR2 SNEGSKA (reference sequence). TCRdb re-called the 5' RACE reads with MiXCR, one entry per CDR3 protein. In the table there are around 340,000 distinct CDR3 sequences, approximately 8.8% of which are singletons. This clonotype turned up a few times. There were only healthy Caucasians among the donors. The chain recombines TRBV20-1 with TRBJ2-3; 9 bases are a match to TRBD2. The sample consisted of naive T cells sorted from blood. The TCR was taken from a woman aged 45-65 years in good health. The CDR3: CSAESGRPTDTQYF. The CDR3 coding sequence is TGCAGTGCGGAAAGCGGGAGGCCTACAGATACGCAGTATTTT.